These 12 T cell receptor beta chains were all obtained from the same sample, sequenced in a study of T cell changes during pregnancy in multiple sclerosis. Sequencing was performed with immunoSEQ multiplex PCR; in TCRdb, only in-frame clones are kept and a portion is missing. The sample consists of about 40,000 clones, approximately 92% of them appearing once. Specimen: CD4+ T cells from peripheral blood mononuclear cells, collected in the first trimester of pregnancy. All receptors come from a female donor with multiple sclerosis, enrolled in a pregnancy study.

The rearrangement uses TRBV19 and TRBJ1-5, with D perhaps TRBD1 (5 bases). This CDR3 spans 13 amino acids. Per the germline V gene, CDR1 is LNHDA and CDR2 is SQIVND (reference sequence). The V end was cut by 4 bases, the J end by 3 bases, with 7 bases between. The CDR3: CASSTGNNQPQHF. The CDR3 nucleotides read TGTGCCAGTAGTACAGGGAACAATCAGCCCCAGCATTTT.

The CDR3 coding sequence is TGTGCCAGCAGTGACTCAGTGCGGTACAATGAGCAGTTCTTC. Its translation: CASSDSVRYNEQFF. The J gene is TRBJ2-1, the V gene TRBV6-4; D remains unclear. This CDR3 region has 14 residues. V gave up 0 bases and J gave up 4 bases, with 7 bases separating them. Looked up from germline, CDR1 is MRHNA and CDR2 is SNTAGT.

Here the CDR3 reads CASSLGRRGTDTEAFF. The CDR3 nucleotides are TGTGCCAGCAGCTTGGGTCGCAGGGGGACGGACACTGAAGCTTTCTTT. The rearrangement links TRBV5-4 to TRBJ1-1, with TRBD1 identical over 7 bases. The CDR3 extends over 16 amino acids. The V segment lost 0 bases and the J segment 3 bases; nucleotides outside the gene matches: 8. CDR1 is SGHNT and CDR2 is YYREEE in the germline V gene (reference sequence).

The CDR3 DNA sequence: TGTGCCTGGAGCGTTAACAGGGGTTCTGGAAACACCATATATTTT. Translation gives CAWSVNRGSGNTIYF. V gene TRBV30 combines with J gene TRBJ1-3, with TRBD1 identical over 7 bases. Germline lookup yields CDR1 GTSNPN and CDR2 SVGIG (reference sequence). The CDR3 totals 15 residues. V lost 3 bases, J lost 1 base, and 6 bases stayed unmatched.

The rearrangement uses TRBV7-9 and TRBJ2-3; D gene ambiguous. Germline values: CDR1 SEHNR, CDR2 FQNEAQ (reference sequence). This CDR3 is 15 amino acids long. Trimming took 5 bases from V and 6 from J, leaving 18 bases between them. The CDR3 bases are TGTGCCAGCAGCCCTCGTTCTGGCGTACAGGATACGCAGTATTTT. It yields the protein CASSPRSGVQDTQYF.

This clone was detected only a few times. The J gene is TRBJ2-2, the V gene TRBV21-1; the D call in the table, TRBD1, was not verified against the DNA. TRBV21-1 is flagged as a pseudogene. This CDR3 spans 15 amino acids. Written as DNA, the CDR3 is TGTGCCAGCAGCAGCGACAGGCGAAACACCGGGGAGCTGTTTTTT. It is translated as CASSSDRRNTGELFF.

The chain employs TRBV15 and TRBJ2-1; TRBD2 aligns across 12 bases. The CDR3 spans 18 residues. Germline assignment: CDR1 LNHNV and CDR2 YYDKDF (reference sequence). J was trimmed by 5 bases and V by 0 bases; bases with no gene match: 8. The CDR3 DNA is TGTGCCACCAGCAGAGATCCCACTAGCGGGAGGTACGACAATGAGCAGTTCTTC. This translates into CATSRDPTSGRYDNEQFF.

The V and J genes are TRBV10-3 and TRBJ2-1; D possibly corresponds to TRBD1 (7 bases). This CDR3 has 13 residues. The V and J ends lost 4 bases and 7 bases respectively, with 11 bases between them. CDR1 and CDR2 from the germline V gene are ENHRY and SYGVKD. The CDR3 loop is CAISGAGGNEQFF. Written as DNA, the CDR3 is TGTGCCATCAGTGGGGCAGGGGGGAATGAGCAGTTCTTC.

The V gene is TRBV11-3, the J gene TRBJ2-2, with a tentative D call TRBD1 (6 bases). The V and J ends lost 8 bases and 6 bases respectively, with 10 bases between them. The CDR3 consists of 12 residues. The germline V gene has CDR1 SGHNT and CDR2 YENEEA. CDR3 protein: CASGKGAGELFF. CDR3 sequence (DNA): TGTGCCAGCGGGAAGGGGGCCGGGGAGCTGTTTTTT. Drawing the rest from reference TRBV11-3 and TRBJ2-2, the complete variable domain is EAGVVQSPRYKIIEKKQPVAFWCNPISGHNTLYWYLQNLGQGPELLIRYENEEAVDDSQLPKDRFSAERLKGVDSTLKIQPAELGDSAVYLCASGKGAGELFFGEGSRLTVL.

The V gene is TRBV6-1, the J gene TRBJ1-5, with a possible D match to TRBD1 (6 bases). Trimming took off 4 bases at V and 7 bases at J, with 20 bases between the two ends. The length of the CDR3 is 16 residues. Germline CDR1 is MNHNS and CDR2 is SASEGT. CDR3 amino acids: CASSGVIGTRNQPQHF. The CDR3 coding sequence is TGTGCCAGCAGTGGAGTGATAGGGACAAGAAACCAGCCCCAGCATTTT.

The chain carries TRBV10-3 and TRBJ2-7; possible D gene TRBD2, 6 bases. V was shortened by 4 bases and J by 4 bases, with 17 bases between the two germline ends. CDR1 and CDR2 (germline): ENHRY, SYGVKD. The CDR3 runs 15 residues. CDR3 amino acids: CAISVGGTRRYEQYF. The CDR3 DNA sequence: TGTGCCATCAGTGTTGGAGGGACTCGGCGGTACGAGCAGTACTTC.

The rearrangement uses TRBV28 and TRBJ2-7; 11 nucleotides match TRBD2. In germline, CDR1 is MDHEN, CDR2 SYDVKM. The CDR3 is made up of 14 amino acids. V gave up 10 bases and J gave up 2 bases; unmatched junction bases: 7. CDR3 coding DNA: TGTGCCACAATAGCGGGAGGGCCCCCCTACGAGCAGTACTTC. Its protein is CATIAGGPPYEQYF.